Listed here are 10 T cell receptor beta chains from one sample, sequenced in a study of blood T cell repertoires in COVID-19. Only in-frame clones appear in the TCRdb table, and some are missing; sequencing was by immunoSEQ multiplex PCR. The sample lists roughly 55,000 clones; around 87% were seen once. The sequenced sample was peripheral blood. These TCRs come from a man between 60 and 75 years old with active or convalescent COVID-19.

This sequence joins TRBV28 and TRBJ1-1, with D possibly being TRBD1 (6 bases). The CDR3 totals 14 residues. The V and J ends lost 3 bases and 4 bases respectively, with 12 bases between them. CDR1 and CDR2 from the germline V gene are MDHEN and SYDVKM. CDR3 DNA: TGTGCCAGCAGTTTTGACCGCAGGGGCACTGAAGCTTTCTTT. This codes for CASSFDRRGTEAFF. The entire variable domain, with the rest obtained from reference TRBV28 and TRBJ1-1, is as follows: DVKVTQSSRYLVKRTGEKVFLECVQDMDHENMFWYRQDPGLGLRLIYFSYDVKMKEKGDIPEGYSVSREKKERFSLILESASTNQTSMYLCASSFDRRGTEAFFGQGTRLTVV.

This chain joins TRBV19 and TRBJ1-4; TRBD1 is a possible D gene (5 bases). This CDR3 comprises 15 residues. Germline CDR1 is LNHDA and CDR2 is SQIVND (reference sequence). Trimming took off 1 base at V and 3 bases at J, with 9 bases between the two ends. The CDR3 reads CASSIVAGPNEKLFF. Here the CDR3 DNA reads TGTGCCAGTAGTATAGTGGCAGGGCCTAATGAAAAACTGTTTTTT.

The chain couples TRBV6-5 to TRBJ1-3; possibly TRBD1 for D (5 bases). Trimming removed 9 bases from V and 3 bases from J, with 12 bases in between. Germline V gives CDR1 MNHEY, CDR2 SVGAGI. This CDR3 has 13 amino acids. CDR3 bases: TGTGCCAGTGACGCGGGGGGTGGAAACACCATATATTTT. This sequence encodes CASDAGGGNTIYF.

The chain combines TRBV21-1 with TRBJ2-5; the table's TRBD2 call for D was not verified on the DNA. TRBV21-1 is an annotated pseudogene. The CDR3 contains 14 residues. The CDR3 spells CASSKRGVRETQYF. In DNA, the CDR3 is TGTGCCAGCAGCAAACGGGGGGTGCGAGAGACCCAGTACTTC.

This clone was detected a few times. CDR3 DNA sequence: TGTGCCAGCAGCCCGCGACAGGGGGGGAACACTGAAGCTTTCTTT. It is translated as CASSPRQGGNTEAFF. The chain is built from TRBV13 and TRBJ1-1; 9 nucleotides align to TRBD1. V lost 5 bases to trimming and J lost 1 base; unmatched junction nucleotides: 5. Germline assignment: CDR1 PRHDT and CDR2 FYEKMQ (reference sequence). CDR3 size: 15 residues.

The chain recombines TRBV7-2 with TRBJ1-6; possible D gene TRBD1, 6 bases. CDR1 and CDR2 from the germline V gene are SGHTA and FQGNSA. Trimming left V 7 bases short and J 6 bases short, with 16 bases between. This CDR3 contains 15 residues. CDR3 sequence: CASNFAGAINSPLHF. The CDR3 region has the DNA TGTGCCAGCAACTTCGCGGGGGCTATTAATTCACCCCTCCACTTT.

The chain combines TRBV7-6 with TRBJ1-4; 7 bases agree with TRBD1. This CDR3 contains 15 residues. Germline loops: CDR1 SGHVS, CDR2 FNYEAQ. J lost 4 bases, V lost 5 bases, and 7 bases had no gene match. This CDR3 is CASSGARGRNEKLFF. The DNA of the CDR3 is TGTGCCAGCAGCGGGGCAAGGGGGCGTAATGAAAAACTGTTTTTT.

The chain couples TRBV7-2 to TRBJ2-5; the D gene is possibly TRBD1 (6 bases). The length of the CDR3 is 14 residues. Germline assignment: CDR1 SGHTA and CDR2 FQGNSA. Trimming stripped 1 base from V and 5 bases from J, with 11 bases between. CDR3 residues: CASSLDRAQETQYF. The CDR3 DNA sequence: TGTGCCAGCAGCTTAGACAGGGCACAGGAGACCCAGTACTTC.

In its sample, this clone was seen once. This CDR3 is CASTKRQGAGQPQHF. CDR3 nucleotides: TGTGCCAGCACCAAGAGACAGGGGGCTGGGCAGCCCCAGCATTTT. V usage is TRBV6-5 and J usage is TRBJ1-5; 10 positions agree with TRBD1. This CDR3 has 15 residues. J lost 7 bases, V lost 7 bases, and 10 bases had no gene match. Germline lookup yields CDR1 MNHEY and CDR2 SVGAGI.

The chain employs TRBV18 and TRBJ1-1, with 10 bases that match TRBD1. V gave up 5 bases and J gave up 2 bases; unmatched junction bases: 8. Germline CDR1 reads KGHSH; CDR2 reads LQKENI. CDR3 length equals 16 residues. DNA for the CDR3: TGTGCCAGCTCATCCCGGACAGGGGGACAAAACACTGAAGCTTTCTTT. Protein: CASSSRTGGQNTEAFF.